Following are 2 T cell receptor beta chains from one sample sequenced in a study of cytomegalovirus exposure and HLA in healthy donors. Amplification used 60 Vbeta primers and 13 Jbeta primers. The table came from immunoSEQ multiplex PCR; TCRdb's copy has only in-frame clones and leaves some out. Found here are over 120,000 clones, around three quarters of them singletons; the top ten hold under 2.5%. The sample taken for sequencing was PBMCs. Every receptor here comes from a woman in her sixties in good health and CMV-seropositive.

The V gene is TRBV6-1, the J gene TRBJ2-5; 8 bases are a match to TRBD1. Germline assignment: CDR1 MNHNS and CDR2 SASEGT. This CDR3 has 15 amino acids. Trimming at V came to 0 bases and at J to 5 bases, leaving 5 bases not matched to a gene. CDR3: CASSEAGQGGETQYF. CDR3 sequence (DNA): TGTGCCAGCAGTGAAGCCGGACAGGGCGGCGAGACCCAGTACTTC.

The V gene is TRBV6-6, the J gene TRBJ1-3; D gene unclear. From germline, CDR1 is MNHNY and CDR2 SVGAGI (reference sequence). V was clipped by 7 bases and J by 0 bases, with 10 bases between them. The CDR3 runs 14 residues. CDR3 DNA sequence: TGTGCCAGCACCAACGAGGGCTCTGGAAACACCATATATTTT. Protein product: CASTNEGSGNTIYF.